The 4 T cell receptor beta chains below come from one sample, sequenced in a study of blood T cell repertoires in COVID-19. TCRdb's table, derived via immunoSEQ multiplex PCR, lists solely in-frame clones and lacks some. The table has 75,000 to 90,000 clones, about 73% seen once. The sequencing sample was made of peripheral blood. The receptors come from a man between 60 and 75 years old with COVID-19, enrolled during active disease.

This clone was observed a few times. This likely traces to a read error, being one base from a far larger clone. Other DNA sequences in this specimen translate into the identical CDR3. The chain joins TRBV5-5 to TRBJ2-3; 9 nucleotides line up with TRBD2. Germline CDR1 and CDR2: SGHKS and YYEKEE (reference sequence). This CDR3 is built from 16 residues. Here the CDR3 reads CPSSLGGGGRALPGYF. DNA of the CDR3: TGTCCCAGCAGCTTGGGAGGGGGCGGGAGGGCCCTCCCTGGGTATTTT.

This clone has just a few counts. This rearrangement joins TRBV7-9 to TRBJ2-7; possible D gene TRBD2, 5 bases. The CDR3 sequence is 13 residues long. Per the germline V gene, CDR1 is SEHNR and CDR2 is FQNEAQ (reference sequence). V gave up 5 bases and J gave up 4 bases, with 12 bases separating them. In nucleotides, the CDR3 is TGTGCCAGCAGCCTATCGGGGAGATACGAGCAGTACTTC. Translation: CASSLSGRYEQYF.

The V and J genes are TRBV5-1 and TRBJ2-3, with D unresolved. The germline CDR1 and CDR2 sequences are SGHRS and YFSETQ. This CDR3 comprises 16 residues. Trimming removed 5 bases at V and 2 bases at J, with 18 bases between. CDR3 sequence: CASSSTPTADTDTQYF. CDR3 in DNA: TGCGCCAGCAGTTCTACCCCTACTGCGGACACAGATACGCAGTATTTT.

The rearrangement uses TRBV7-2 and TRBJ1-2, with TRBD1 matching 9 bases. Unmatched junction bases numbered 7, after V lost 5 bases and J lost 6 bases. The CDR3 totals 14 residues. CDR1 is SGHTA, CDR2 FQGNSA, per germline. DNA for the CDR3: TGTGCCAGCAGCCAGAAACAGGGGGCCGATGGCTACACCTTC. Protein: CASSQKQGADGYTF.